Listed below are T cell receptor beta chains from one sample, sequenced in a study of shared clonotypes between healthy human individuals. Clones were read by immunoSEQ multiplex PCR, and TCRdb kept only the in-frame ones, dropping some. This sample has about 2.4 million clones, with 93% found just once. Source material: naive CD4+ T cells from PBMCs. These receptors came from a man aged 18 to 35 in good health. Some clones in this sample may be carry-over from other donors' samples. Each CDR3 is given with its conserved first and last residue. The D gene is left open where the match is weak. A clone size is listed for some rows: how often the clone was seen (once, few, many), or a class if it is expanded.

clone size,D gene,J gene,V gene,CDR3 DNA,CDR3 protein
-,-,TRBJ2-7,TRBV5-7,TGTGCCAGCAGGTACTCGACGGGGGCCTCCTACGAGCAGTACTTC,CASRYSTGASYEQYF
once,-,TRBJ2-7,TRBV5-5,TGTGCCAGCAGCTTGAGAAGTCCCGGCGAGCAGTACTTC,CASSLRSPGEQYF
-,-,TRBJ2-1,TRBV5-1,TGCGCCAGCAGCTATCCCAACGACAATGAGCAGTTCTTC,CASSYPNDNEQFF
-,-,TRBJ1-4,TRBV30,TGTGCCTGGAGGCAAAGCCCTTCGAGGGAGGAAAAACTGTTTTTT,CAWRQSPSREEKLFF
-,TRBD1,TRBJ2-1,TRBV7-9,TGTGCCAGCAGCTTCGGACAGGGAGGAATCTCCTACAATGAGCAGTTCTTC,CASSFGQGGISYNEQFF
-,-,TRBJ2-7,TRBV29-1,TGCAGCGTTGAAAAGGCGTACACCTACGAGCAGTACTTC,CSVEKAYTYEQYF
-,-,TRBJ2-5,TRBV14,TGTGCCAGCAGCCAAGAGGGGACCCAGTACTTC,CASSQEGTQYF
-,-,TRBJ1-1,TRBV25-1,TGTGCCAGCAGTGGGGGTAGAGGGACTGAAGCTTTCTTT,CASSGGRGTEAFF
-,-,TRBJ2-7,TRBV11-2,TGTGCCAGCAGCTTACGGACCCCTGGGCAAGCGAACTACGAGCAGTACTTC,CASSLRTPGQANYEQYF
-,TRBD2,TRBJ2-2,TRBV7-9,TGTGCCAGCAGCTTAAGCGGGGCAATGGTCGGGGAGCTGTTTTTT,CASSLSGAMVGELFF
-,TRBD2,TRBJ2-3,TRBV11-3,TGTGCCAGCAGCCCCCGGACTAGGGGCACAGATACGCAGTATTTT,CASSPRTRGTDTQYF
-,-,TRBJ1-2,TRBV30,TGTGCCTGGGATGAGGCCTCGGTTGGCTACACCTTC,CAWDEASVGYTF
-,TRBD2,TRBJ2-7,TRBV5-4,TGTGCCAGCAGCTTGGATGGGACTAGTCTCTCGGGGCAGTACTTC,CASSLDGTSLSGQYF
-,-,TRBJ1-1,TRBV28,TGTGCCAGCAGTTTGGGTGGCAGGGTGGGCACTGAAGCTTTCTTT,CASSLGGRVGTEAFF
-,TRBD2,TRBJ2-1,TRBV7-3,TGTGCCAGCAGCCCGAGGACTAGCGGGAGTCCCCTCTCCTACAATGAGCAGTTCTTC,CASSPRTSGSPLSYNEQFF
-,TRBD2,TRBJ2-1,TRBV19,TGTGCCAGTAGTCCCCGGACTAGCGGGATGGCCAATGAGCAGTTCTTC,CASSPRTSGMANEQFF
-,-,TRBJ1-2,TRBV6-4,TGTGCCAGCAGTGCGTCAGGCAGCGATCTGTATGGCTACACCTTC,CASSASGSDLYGYTF
-,TRBD1,TRBJ2-1,TRBV11-2,TGTGCCAGCAGCACATTGGACAGGGGAGGTTACAATGAGCAGTTCTTC,CASSTLDRGGYNEQFF
-,-,TRBJ2-7,TRBV27,TGTGCCAGCTCCTACCGAGGCTCCTACGAGCAGTACTTC,CASSYRGSYEQYF
few,-,TRBJ1-4,TRBV28,TGTGCCAGCAGTGGGTCGTCCCTTAATGAAAAACTGTTTTTT,CASSGSSLNEKLFF
few,-,TRBJ2-6,TRBV14,TGTGCCAGCAGCCAAGTCTCTGGGGCCAACGTCCTGACTTTC,CASSQVSGANVLTF
-,-,TRBJ1-2,TRBV5-1,TGCGCCAGCAGCCTCCGGGGGCGTAACTATGGCTACACCTTC,CASSLRGRNYGYTF
few,-,TRBJ1-2,TRBV28,TGTGCCAGCAGGGCCGAGAACTATGGCTACACCTTC,CASRAENYGYTF
-,TRBD2,TRBJ2-5,TRBV5-4,TGTGCCAGCAGCTTTTCACCAGCGGGAGGGCAAGAGACCCAGTACTTC,CASSFSPAGGQETQYF
-,-,TRBJ2-3,TRBV19,TGTGCCGTCGTAAATACGCAGTATTTT,CAVVNTQYF
-,TRBD1,TRBJ1-1,TRBV6-1,TGTGCCAGCAGTGACCAGCCGGGACAGGGGAACACTGAAGCTTTCTTT,CASSDQPGQGNTEAFF
-,TRBD2,TRBJ2-2,TRBV10-3,TGTGCCGTGTCCGGGACTAGCGACCTCCTAGGGAGCACCGGGGAGCTGTTTTTT,CAVSGTSDLLGSTGELFF
-,-,TRBJ2-7,TRBV29-1,TGCAGCGTTCGGGGTAGTGGCAGGGGCTACGAGCAGTACTTC,CSVRGSGRGYEQYF
-,TRBD2,TRBJ2-7,TRBV6-5,TGTGCCAGCAGTTCCTCTAGCGGCTTCTCCTACGAGCAGTACTTC,CASSSSSGFSYEQYF
once,TRBD2,TRBJ2-5,TRBV5-1,TGCGCCAGCAGCTTTAGTCCTAGCGGACAAGAGACCCAGTACTTC,CASSFSPSGQETQYF
-,TRBD2,TRBJ2-3,TRBV6-1,TGTGCCAGCAGTGAAGGGATAAGTGGGAGGGCCGGTGGGCAGTATTTT,CASSEGISGRAGGQYF
-,TRBD2,TRBJ2-1,TRBV19,TGTGCCAGTAGTAACCCTTTTGCTAGCGGTTCCTACAATGAGCAGTTCTTC,CASSNPFASGSYNEQFF
-,-,TRBJ2-3,TRBV30,TGTGCCTGGAGTGTACGCGGATCGGATACGCAGTATTTT,CAWSVRGSDTQYF
-,TRBD1,TRBJ1-4,TRBV30,TGTGCCTGGAGTATTGGGACAGGTGAAAAACTGTTTTTT,CAWSIGTGEKLFF
-,-,TRBJ2-2,TRBV7-6,TGTGCCAGCAGCCCCCGCGGAGCAGCTCTTCGCACCGGGGAGCTGTTTTTT,CASSPRGAALRTGELFF
-,-,TRBJ2-1,TRBV18,TGTGCCAGCTCACCACTACTGCTGGATGAGCAGTTCTTC,CASSPLLLDEQFF
-,-,TRBJ1-5,TRBV7-7,TGTGCCAGCAGCTTAAAGCAGCCCCAGCATTTT,CASSLKQPQHF
-,-,TRBJ1-1,TRBV18,TGTGCCAGCCCACACCCGGGGAGGGCGATGAACACTGAAGCTTTCTTT,CASPHPGRAMNTEAFF
once,-,TRBJ1-5,TRBV5-6,TGTGCCAGCAGCTTATGGGGAGCCAGACAGCCCCAGCATTTT,CASSLWGARQPQHF
-,-,TRBJ2-1,TRBV7-9,TGTGCCAGCAGCTTCGGGACGGACAACAATGAGCAGTTCTTC,CASSFGTDNNEQFF
-,TRBD2,TRBJ2-7,TRBV7-6,TGTGCCAGCAGCCCGGGGGGGGCGGGAAGTTACGAGCAGTACTTC,CASSPGGAGSYEQYF
-,-,TRBJ2-5,TRBV7-9,TGTGCCAGCAGGGAAGGGTTACAAGAGACCCAGTACTTC,CASREGLQETQYF
once,-,TRBJ1-4,TRBV9,TGTGCCAGCAGCGCGGGCCGCGAACGTGAAAAACTGTTTTTT,CASSAGREREKLFF
-,-,TRBJ2-2,TRBV5-4,TGTGCCAGCAGCTTACTAGTTGACCGCATTAGGGAGCTGTTTTTT,CASSLLVDRIRELFF
-,TRBD2,TRBJ2-7,TRBV5-5,TGTGCCAGCAGCTTGGGACTAGCGGCTTCCTACGAGCAGTACTTC,CASSLGLAASYEQYF
once,TRBD1,TRBJ1-1,TRBV19,TGTGCCAGTAGTATTTTCAGGGGGGGTTTGAACACTGAAGCTTTCTTT,CASSIFRGGLNTEAFF
-,TRBD1,TRBJ2-2,TRBV4-1,TGCGCCAGCAGCCAATGGGGACAGGGGAACTCCGGGGAGCTGTTTTTT,CASSQWGQGNSGELFF
once,TRBD1,TRBJ2-5,TRBV6-5,TGTGCCAGCAGTTACACCACAGGGGGGGAGACCCAGTACTTC,CASSYTTGGETQYF
few,-,TRBJ1-1,TRBV28,TGTGCCAGCAGTTTATCCCTCGGGAACACTGAAGCTTTCTTT,CASSLSLGNTEAFF
-,-,TRBJ1-1,TRBV19,TGTGCCAGTACTCAAGGGAGGGGGGACACTGAAGCTTTCTTT,CASTQGRGDTEAFF
-,TRBD1,TRBJ1-1,TRBV4-1,TGCGCCAGCAGCCACCTAGCAGGGGGGAGGGAAGCTTTCTTT,CASSHLAGGREAFF
-,-,TRBJ2-7,TRBV19,TGTGCCAGTACGGCGGGGGCACAGTACTTC,CASTAGAQYF